The source of this T cell receptor (beta chain) is a study of blood T cell repertoires in COVID-19. The wider study: Sample material is recorded as cDNA or gDNA derived from T cells, B-cell-depleted T cells, or PBMCs.

Germline V lookup: CDR1 LNHNV, CDR2 YYDKDF (reference sequence). Trimming cost V 6 bases and J 2 bases, with 16 bases left between them. The CDR3 sequence is 15 residues long. Patients of the Seattle cohort, enrolled during active infection, were followed longitudinally. In the authors' methods: Amplified reference gene primers provided the basis for estimating nucleated cell counts. Using immunoSEQ multiplex PCR, the repertoire was profiled, and TCRdb retains in-frame clones only, with some absent. Clonal size and the V and J genes are those of that table, whereas D and trimming came from the DNA. In the table there are around 310,000 clones, almost 90% of which are singletons.

The sample comprised peripheral blood. The V and J genes are TRBV15 and TRBJ1-1; D might be TRBD1 (6 bases). This receptor was obtained from a woman aged 35 to 49 with COVID-19, enrolled during active disease. CDR3 DNA sequence: TGTGCCACCAGTCAGAGCAGGGGTCCAAACACTGAAGCTTTCTTT. It translates to CATSQSRGPNTEAFF.